This entry concerns a single T cell receptor (beta chain). Its antigen is still unknown. The sample originates from a study of early T cells in non-severe SARS-CoV-2 infection. Study conclusions and caveats: The study's VDJdb matching favored anti-spike CD8 responses and missed private and CD4 specificities.

TCRdb passed the 5' RACE reads through MiXCR, listing each CDR3 protein once. The sample lists roughly 53,000 distinct CDR3 sequences; over 7% were seen once. The source material was whole blood. This TCR derives from an adult who was a healthcare worker with PCR-confirmed SARS-CoV-2 infection or an uninfected control (not recorded which).

The CDR3 bases are TGTGCCAGCTCACGCTACGAGAGCCTTCTAGAGGGCTACACCTTC. Translated: CASSRYESLLEGYTF. The chain is built from TRBV18 and TRBJ1-2; D remains ambiguous. This CDR3 region has 15 residues. Trimming removed 4 bases from V and 8 bases from J, with 20 bases in between. The germline CDR1 and CDR2 sequences are KGHSH and LQKENI.